These 12 T cell receptor beta chains originate from one sample sequenced in a study of cytomegalovirus exposure and HLA in healthy donors. PCR primers comprised 60 Vbeta and 13 Jbeta primers. TCRdb's table, derived via immunoSEQ multiplex PCR, lists solely in-frame clones and lacks some. The sample lists about 82,000 clones; 10% were seen once. The sample taken for sequencing was PBMCs. The receptors come from a man in his sixties in good health and CMV-seropositive.

The V gene is TRBV6-5, the J gene TRBJ2-1, with TRBD1 matching 8 bases. The CDR3 loop spans 13 amino acids. V lost 9 bases and J lost 4; bases outside the gene matches: 5. Germline-derived CDR1 and CDR2 are MNHEY and SVGAGI. The DNA of the CDR3 is TGTGCCAGTCACAGGGGGTTATACAATGAGCAGTTCTTC. Encoded protein: CASHRGLYNEQFF.

The genes are TRBV28 and TRBJ2-7; D may be TRBD2 (5 bases). From germline, CDR1 is MDHEN and CDR2 SYDVKM. Trimming took 1 base from V and 1 from J, leaving 11 bases between them. The length of the CDR3 is 15 residues. The CDR3: CASSLSAGDSYEQYF. In nucleotides, the CDR3 is TGTGCCAGCAGTTTATCTGCCGGGGATTCCTACGAGCAGTACTTC.

Comment on this clone: The CDR3 ends on some other residue instead of the conserved phenylalanine or tryptophan, so this is likely a read error. No DNA is shown, since the ends of the CDR3 on it are uncertain; the CDR3 is the one TCRdb lists. This sequence joins TRBV25-1 and TRBJ2-2; the DNA was not compared with TRBD2, the D call given in the table. The CDR3 has 16 residues if both end residues are counted. Germline CDR1 is MGHDK and CDR2 is SYGVNS. The CDR3 reads CDSSPSSGANTGEMFL.

This clone has only a few counts. The chain recombines TRBV9 with TRBJ2-2; D is unresolved. From germline, CDR1 is SGDLS and CDR2 YYNGEE. V lost 3 bases and J 5 bases, leaving 11 bases between the germline ends. CDR3 length equals 14 residues. CDR3 amino acids: CASSGEVITGELFF. In DNA, the CDR3 is TGTGCCAGCAGCGGCGAGGTCATTACCGGGGAGCTGTTTTTT.

The rearrangement joins TRBV19 to TRBJ2-7; 8 bases agree with TRBD2. Germline V gives CDR1 LNHDA, CDR2 SQIVND (reference sequence). The CDR3 consists of 15 residues. V shed 3 bases and J 3 bases; nucleotides not matched to a gene: 7. The CDR3 DNA sequence: TGTGCCAGTAGTATGGAGGTAGCGGGGTTCTACGAGCAGTACTTC. Its translation: CASSMEVAGFYEQYF. Full variable domain (outside the CDR3, taken from reference TRBV19 and TRBJ2-7): DGGITQSPKYLFRKEGQNVTLSCEQNLNHDAMYWYRQDPGQGLRLIYYSQIVNDFQKGDIAEGYSVSREKKESFPLTVTSAQKNPTAFYLCASSMEVAGFYEQYFGPGTRLTVT.

The CDR3 here is CASSALRQGWNSPLHF. Here the CDR3 DNA reads TGTGCCAGCAGCGCACTGCGGCAGGGTTGGAATTCACCCCTCCACTTT. The V gene is TRBV11-2, the J gene TRBJ1-6; D might be TRBD1 (5 bases). The CDR3 spans 16 residues. Germline CDR1 and CDR2: SGHAT and FQNNGV. The ends were cut back, 5 bases at V and 7 bases at J, with 18 bases in the middle. Combining the CDR3 with reference TRBV11-2 and TRBJ1-6 gives the whole variable domain EAGVAQSPRYKIIEKRQSVAFWCNPISGHATLYWYQQILGQGPKLLIQFQNNGVVDDSQLPKDRFSAERLKGVDSTLKIQPAKLEDSAVYLCASSALRQGWNSPLHFGNGTRLTVT.

The table lists this clone with a few counts. As DNA, the CDR3 is TGCGCCAGCAGTAGGACTAGCGGTTTGAACACCGGGGAGCTGTTTTTT. Its translation: CASSRTSGLNTGELFF. V gene TRBV5-1 combines with J gene TRBJ2-2, with 10 bases that match TRBD2. CDR3 size: 16 residues. Germline CDR1 and CDR2: SGHRS and YFSETQ. Trimming took 5 bases from V and 1 from J; bases not matched to a gene: 5.

This clone was seen more than once but under ten times. CDR3 sequence reads: CASSPRGVHTDTQYF. Written as DNA, the CDR3 is TGTGCCAGCAGCCCACGGGGGGTGCACACAGATACGCAGTATTTT. The rearrangement links TRBV9 to TRBJ2-3; 7 bases line up with TRBD2. The CDR3 has 15 residues. The V and J ends lost 4 bases and 2 bases, in that order; junction bases with no gene match: 7. Germline V lookup: CDR1 SGDLS, CDR2 YYNGEE.

This clone was recorded a few times. The chain has TRBV11-3 and TRBJ2-1, with D uncertain. V was trimmed by 5 bases and J by 4 bases, leaving 9 bases between them. This CDR3 region has 13 residues. From germline, CDR1 is SGHNT and CDR2 YENEEA. The CDR3: CASSLNSYNEQFF. The CDR3 coding sequence is TGTGCCAGCAGCCTTAACAGTTACAATGAGCAGTTCTTC.

The genes are TRBV29-1 and TRBJ2-1, with TRBD2 matching 13 bases. This CDR3 spans 19 amino acids. V was pared by 7 bases and J by 0 bases, with 15 bases of the junction left unmatched. Germline assignment: CDR1 SQVTM and CDR2 ANQGSEA. As DNA, the CDR3 is TGCAGCGCAGAAGGTACTAGCGGGAGGGCCGAGAGCTCCTACAATGAGCAGTTCTTC. Amino acid sequence: CSAEGTSGRAESSYNEQFF.

V and J are TRBV6-1 and TRBJ1-1; perhaps TRBD1 as D (6 bases). CDR3 length: 16 amino acids. The V gene's germline CDR1 is MNHNS and CDR2 SASEGT. Trimming took 3 bases from V and 1 from J, leaving 15 bases between them. The CDR3 loop reads CASSDATRDKNTEAFF. CDR3 DNA sequence: TGTGCCAGCAGTGACGCAACCCGGGACAAGAACACTGAAGCTTTCTTT.

The chain has TRBV19 and TRBJ2-5; the match to TRBD2 covers 10 bases. The CDR3 totals 15 residues. Losses at the gene ends were 5 bases for V and 4 bases for J; bases not matched to a gene: 7. Germline V gene data show CDR1 as LNHDA and CDR2 as SQIVND (reference sequence). The CDR3 DNA follows: TGTGCCAGTAGTGGTCCTAGCGGGAGAGGAGAGACCCAGTACTTC. Translated: CASSGPSGRGETQYF.